A selection of T cell receptor beta chains follows, all from one sample in a study of early T cells in non-severe SARS-CoV-2 infection. One entry per CDR3 protein results from TCRdb running MiXCR on the 5' RACE reads. The sample has about 20,000 distinct CDR3 sequences, 4.7% seen once. The source material was whole blood. The receptor set was obtained from an adult who was a healthcare worker with PCR-confirmed SARS-CoV-2 infection or an uninfected control (not recorded which). The CDR3 runs from the conserved cysteine through the conserved F or W. A D gene is named only where the DNA matches it firmly. The size of a clone is reported for some rows only, either as once, few or many, or as a class for expanded clones.

cdr3_aa: CSVGLAGAQETQYF
cdr3_nt: TGCAGCGTTGGGCTAGCGGGGGCGCAGGAGACCCAGTACTTC
j_call: TRBJ2-5
d_call: TRBD2
clone_size: medium-sized
cdr3_length: 14
v_call: TRBV29-1

cdr3_aa: CASRRGLLELFF
cdr3_nt: TGTGCCAGCAGGAGGGGTCTCTTGGAGCTGTTTTTT
j_call: TRBJ2-2
d_call: -
clone_size: many
cdr3_length: 12
v_call: TRBV7-9

cdr3_aa: CASSLAGTKGRYEQYF
cdr3_nt: TGTGCCAGCAGCTTAGCCGGGACAAAAGGAAGATACGAGCAGTACTTC
j_call: TRBJ2-7
d_call: -
clone_size: few
cdr3_length: 16
v_call: TRBV7-9

cdr3_aa: CAISKTSGGSYEQYF
cdr3_nt: TGTGCCATCAGTAAAACTAGCGGGGGTTCCTACGAGCAGTACTTC
j_call: TRBJ2-7
d_call: TRBD2
clone_size: many
cdr3_length: 15
v_call: TRBV10-3

cdr3_aa: CASSLNRRSNTF
cdr3_nt: TGTGCCAGCAGCTTAAATAGGCGGTCTAACACCTTC
j_call: TRBJ1-2
d_call: -
clone_size: many
cdr3_length: 12
v_call: TRBV7-9

cdr3_aa: CASSLGDGAYEQYF
cdr3_nt: TGTGCCAGCAGCTTAGGGGACGGAGCCTACGAGCAGTACTTC
j_call: TRBJ2-7
d_call: -
clone_size: few
cdr3_length: 14
v_call: TRBV7-2

cdr3_aa: CASSLSVREAGELFF
cdr3_nt: TGTGCCAGCAGCCTCTCAGTTAGGGAAGCCGGGGAGCTGTTTTTT
j_call: TRBJ2-2
d_call: -
clone_size: few
cdr3_length: 15
v_call: TRBV9

cdr3_aa: CASSYLLTDEAFF
cdr3_nt: TGTGCCAGCAGTTACCTACTGACAGATGAAGCTTTCTTT
j_call: TRBJ1-1
d_call: -
clone_size: few
cdr3_length: 13
v_call: TRBV6-2/TRBV6-3

cdr3_aa: CASSGQAGGEKLFF
cdr3_nt: TGTGCCAGCAGTGGACAGGCCGGCGGTGAAAAACTGTTTTTT
j_call: TRBJ1-4
d_call: -
clone_size: many
cdr3_length: 14
v_call: TRBV2

cdr3_aa: CASSQEVEDYGYTF
cdr3_nt: TGCGCCAGCAGCCAAGAGGTGGAGGACTATGGCTACACCTTC
j_call: TRBJ1-2
d_call: -
clone_size: many
cdr3_length: 14
v_call: TRBV4-3

cdr3_aa: CASSLSGTPFYEQYF
cdr3_nt: TGTGCCAGCAGCCTCTCCGGGACACCTTTTTACGAGCAGTACTTC
j_call: TRBJ2-7
d_call: -
clone_size: many
cdr3_length: 15
v_call: TRBV7-6

cdr3_aa: CASSQGGTEQETQYF
cdr3_nt: TGCGCCAGCAGCCAAGGCGGGACAGAACAAGAGACCCAGTACTTC
j_call: TRBJ2-5
d_call: -
clone_size: many
cdr3_length: 15
v_call: TRBV4-3

cdr3_aa: CASRGDRSSGANVLTF
cdr3_nt: TGTGCCAGCAGGGGGGACAGGAGCTCTGGGGCCAACGTCCTGACTTTC
j_call: TRBJ2-6
d_call: TRBD1
clone_size: -
cdr3_length: 16
v_call: TRBV27

cdr3_aa: CSVLPDRVRETQYF
cdr3_nt: TGCAGCGTCTTACCGGACAGGGTCAGAGAGACCCAGTACTTC
j_call: TRBJ2-5
d_call: TRBD1
clone_size: medium-sized
cdr3_length: 14
v_call: TRBV29-1

cdr3_aa: CASSEVQGYKLFF
cdr3_nt: TGTGCCAGCAGTGAAGTACAGGGGTATAAACTGTTTTTT
j_call: TRBJ1-4
d_call: TRBD1
clone_size: -
cdr3_length: 13
v_call: TRBV12-3/TRBV12-4

cdr3_aa: CASSLGTGFGNTIYF
cdr3_nt: TGCGCCAGCAGCTTGGGGACAGGGTTCGGAAACACCATATATTTT
j_call: TRBJ1-3
d_call: TRBD1
clone_size: many
cdr3_length: 15
v_call: TRBV5-1